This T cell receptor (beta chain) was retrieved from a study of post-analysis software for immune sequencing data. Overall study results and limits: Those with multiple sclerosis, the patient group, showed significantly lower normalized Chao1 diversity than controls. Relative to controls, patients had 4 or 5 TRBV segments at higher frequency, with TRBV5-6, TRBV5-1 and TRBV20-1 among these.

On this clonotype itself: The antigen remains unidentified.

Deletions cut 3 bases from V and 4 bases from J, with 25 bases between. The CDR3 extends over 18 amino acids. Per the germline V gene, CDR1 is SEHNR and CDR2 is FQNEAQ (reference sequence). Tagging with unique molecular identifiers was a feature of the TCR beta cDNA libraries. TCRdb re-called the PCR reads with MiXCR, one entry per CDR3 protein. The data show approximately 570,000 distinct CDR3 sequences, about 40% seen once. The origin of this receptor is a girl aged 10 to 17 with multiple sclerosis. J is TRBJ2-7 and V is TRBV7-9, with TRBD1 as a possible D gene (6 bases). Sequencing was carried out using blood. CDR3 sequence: CASSFSVVAGESLYEQYF. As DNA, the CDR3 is TGTGCCAGCAGCTTTAGCGTGGTAGCAGGGGAGAGTCTTTACGAGCAGTACTTC.